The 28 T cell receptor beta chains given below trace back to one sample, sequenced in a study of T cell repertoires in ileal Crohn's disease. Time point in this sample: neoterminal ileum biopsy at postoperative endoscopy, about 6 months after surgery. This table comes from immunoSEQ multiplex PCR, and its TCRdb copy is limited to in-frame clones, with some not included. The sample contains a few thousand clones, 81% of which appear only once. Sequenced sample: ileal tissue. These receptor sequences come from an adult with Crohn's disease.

The CDR3 coding sequence is TGTGCCAGCAGCTTCTCCGGGACTAGCGGGGGGGCAGATACGCAGTATTTT. It yields the protein CASSFSGTSGGADTQYF. This chain connects TRBV5-6 to TRBJ2-3, with 16 bases identical to TRBD2. The germline gives CDR1 SGHDT, CDR2 YYEEEE. This CDR3 comprises 17 residues. Trimming took 2 bases from V and 4 from J; bases not matched to a gene: 4.

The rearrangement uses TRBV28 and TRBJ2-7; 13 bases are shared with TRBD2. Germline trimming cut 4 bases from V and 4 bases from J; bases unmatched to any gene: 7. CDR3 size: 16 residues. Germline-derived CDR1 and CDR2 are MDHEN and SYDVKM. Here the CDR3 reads CASSSPGTSGKYEQYF. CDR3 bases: TGTGCCAGCAGTTCCCCCGGGACTAGCGGGAAGTACGAGCAGTACTTC.

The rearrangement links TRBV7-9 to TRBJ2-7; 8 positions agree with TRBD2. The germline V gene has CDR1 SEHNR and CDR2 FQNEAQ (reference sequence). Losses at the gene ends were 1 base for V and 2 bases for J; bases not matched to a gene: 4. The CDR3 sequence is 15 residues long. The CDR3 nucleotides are TGTGCCAGCAGCTTAGAGGCGGGGGGTCCCTACGAGCAGTACTTC. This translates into CASSLEAGGPYEQYF. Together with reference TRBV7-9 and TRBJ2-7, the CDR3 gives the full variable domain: DTGVSQNPRHKITKRGQNVTFRCDPISEHNRLYWYRQTLGQGPEFLTYFQNEAQLEKSRLLSDRFSAERPKGSFSTLEIQRTEQGDSAMYLCASSLEAGGPYEQYFGPGTRLTVT.

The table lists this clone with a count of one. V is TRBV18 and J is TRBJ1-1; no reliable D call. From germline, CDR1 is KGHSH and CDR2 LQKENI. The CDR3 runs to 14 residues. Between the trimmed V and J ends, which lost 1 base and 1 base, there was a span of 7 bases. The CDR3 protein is CASSPLIENTEAFF. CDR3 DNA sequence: TGTGCCAGCTCACCACTCATAGAGAACACTGAAGCTTTCTTT.

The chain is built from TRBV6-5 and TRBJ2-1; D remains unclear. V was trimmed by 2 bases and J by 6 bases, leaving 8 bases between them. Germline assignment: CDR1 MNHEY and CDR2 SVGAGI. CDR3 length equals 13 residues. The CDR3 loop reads CASSYESGNEQFF. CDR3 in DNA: TGTGCCAGCAGTTACGAGTCGGGCAATGAGCAGTTCTTC.

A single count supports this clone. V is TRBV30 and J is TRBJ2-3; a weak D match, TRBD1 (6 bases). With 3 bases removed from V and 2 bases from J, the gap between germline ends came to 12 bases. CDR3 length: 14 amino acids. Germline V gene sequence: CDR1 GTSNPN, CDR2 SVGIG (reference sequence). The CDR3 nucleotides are TGTGCCTGGAGACGACAGGCACACACAGATACGCAGTATTTT. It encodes CAWRRQAHTDTQYF.

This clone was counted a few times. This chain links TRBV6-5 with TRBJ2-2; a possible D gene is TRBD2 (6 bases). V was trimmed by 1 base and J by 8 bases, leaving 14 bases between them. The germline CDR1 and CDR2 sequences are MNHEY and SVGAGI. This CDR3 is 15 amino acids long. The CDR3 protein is CASSYWAGAGGELFF. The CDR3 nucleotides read TGTGCCAGCAGTTACTGGGCTGGGGCGGGAGGGGAGCTGTTTTTT.

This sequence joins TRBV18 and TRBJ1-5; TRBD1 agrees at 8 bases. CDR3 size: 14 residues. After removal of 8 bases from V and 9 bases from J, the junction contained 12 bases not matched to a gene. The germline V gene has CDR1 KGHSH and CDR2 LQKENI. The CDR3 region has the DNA TGTGCCAGCACAGGGGGAGGGAGTGACTTGCCCCAGCATTTT. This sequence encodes CASTGGGSDLPQHF.

The CDR3: CASSSRDSPSGYTF. Here the CDR3 DNA reads TGTGCCAGCAGCTCGAGGGACAGCCCCAGTGGCTACACCTTC. The chain couples TRBV5-8 to TRBJ1-2; 7 bases match TRBD1. V was pared by 3 bases and J by 7 bases, with 9 bases of the junction left unmatched. Germline V gene lookup returns CDR1 SGHTS and CDR2 YDEGEE. CDR3 size: 14 residues.

The CDR3 DNA follows: TGTGCCAGCAGCCGACTTAGCGGCGCCCACAATGAGCAGTTCTTC. Translated, it gives CASSRLSGAHNEQFF. The rearrangement joins TRBV6-6 to TRBJ2-1; possibly TRBD2 for D (6 bases). The CDR3 covers 15 residues. The V gene's germline CDR1 is MNHNY and CDR2 SVGAGI (reference sequence). V shed 6 bases and J shed 5 bases, with 17 bases lying between them.

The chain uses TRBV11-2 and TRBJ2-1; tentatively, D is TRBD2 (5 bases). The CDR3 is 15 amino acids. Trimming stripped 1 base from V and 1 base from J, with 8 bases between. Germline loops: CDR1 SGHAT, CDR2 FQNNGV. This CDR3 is CASSLVRESYNEQFF. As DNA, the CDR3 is TGTGCCAGCAGCTTAGTACGGGAATCCTACAATGAGCAGTTCTTC.

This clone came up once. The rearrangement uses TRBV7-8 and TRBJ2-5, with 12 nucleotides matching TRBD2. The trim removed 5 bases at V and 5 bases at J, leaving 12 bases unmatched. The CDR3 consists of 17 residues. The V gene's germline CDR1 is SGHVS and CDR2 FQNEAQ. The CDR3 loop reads CASSERPTSGRSETQYF. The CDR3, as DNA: TGTGCCAGCAGCGAGCGGCCGACTAGCGGGAGATCCGAGACCCAGTACTTC.

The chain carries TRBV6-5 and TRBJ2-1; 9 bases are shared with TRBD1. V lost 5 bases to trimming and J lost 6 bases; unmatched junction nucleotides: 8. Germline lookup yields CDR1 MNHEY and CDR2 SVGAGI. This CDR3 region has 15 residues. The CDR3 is CASSQSGTGINEQFF. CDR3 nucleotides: TGTGCCAGCAGTCAGTCCGGGACAGGGATCAATGAGCAGTTCTTC.

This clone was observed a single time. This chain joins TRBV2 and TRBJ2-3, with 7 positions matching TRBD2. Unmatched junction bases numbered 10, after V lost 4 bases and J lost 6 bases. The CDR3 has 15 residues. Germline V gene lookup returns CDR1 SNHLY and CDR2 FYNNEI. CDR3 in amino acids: CASSVTTLGGDTQYF. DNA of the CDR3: TGTGCCAGCAGTGTCACTACCCTCGGGGGGGATACGCAGTATTTT.

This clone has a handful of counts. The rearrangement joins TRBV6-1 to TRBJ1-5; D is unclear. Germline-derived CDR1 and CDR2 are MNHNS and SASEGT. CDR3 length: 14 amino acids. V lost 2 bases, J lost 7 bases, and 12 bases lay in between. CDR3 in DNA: TGTGCCAGCAGTGAACAAAGGTTCGGGCAGCCCCAGCATTTT. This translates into CASSEQRFGQPQHF.

Here the CDR3 DNA reads TGTGCCTACCTACCGGGACAGGGATTTGGTGGCTATGGCTACACCTTC. Translating gives CAYLPGQGFGGYGYTF. The chain employs TRBV30 and TRBJ1-2; 9 bases are a match to TRBD1. The CDR3 covers 16 residues. V lost 7 bases to trimming and J lost 4 bases; unmatched junction nucleotides: 16. Germline V gene sequence: CDR1 GTSNPN, CDR2 SVGIG (reference sequence).

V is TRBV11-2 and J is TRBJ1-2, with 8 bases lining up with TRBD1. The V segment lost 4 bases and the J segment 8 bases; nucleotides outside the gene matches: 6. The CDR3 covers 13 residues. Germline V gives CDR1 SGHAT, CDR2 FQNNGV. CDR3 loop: CASSSQGAGGYTF. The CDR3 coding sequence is TGTGCCAGCAGCTCTCAGGGGGCAGGAGGCTACACCTTC.

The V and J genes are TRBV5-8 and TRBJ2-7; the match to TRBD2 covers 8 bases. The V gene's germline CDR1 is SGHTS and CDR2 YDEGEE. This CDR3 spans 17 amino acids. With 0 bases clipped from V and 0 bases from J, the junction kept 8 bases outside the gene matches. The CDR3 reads CASSLGVAGYLSYEQYF. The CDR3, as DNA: TGTGCCAGCAGCTTGGGGGTAGCGGGATACCTCTCCTACGAGCAGTACTTC.

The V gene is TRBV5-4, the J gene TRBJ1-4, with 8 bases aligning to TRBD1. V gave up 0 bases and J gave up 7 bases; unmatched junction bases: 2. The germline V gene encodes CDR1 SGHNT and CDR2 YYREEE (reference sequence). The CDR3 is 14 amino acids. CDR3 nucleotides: TGTGCCAGCAGCTTGGACAGGGGGAGTGAAAAACTGTTTTTT. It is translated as CASSLDRGSEKLFF.

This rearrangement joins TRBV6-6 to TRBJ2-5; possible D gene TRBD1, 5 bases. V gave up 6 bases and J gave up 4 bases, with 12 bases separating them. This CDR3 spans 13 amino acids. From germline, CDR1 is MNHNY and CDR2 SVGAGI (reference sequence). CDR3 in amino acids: CASREQESETQYF. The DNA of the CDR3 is TGTGCCAGCAGGGAACAGGAGTCAGAGACCCAGTACTTC.

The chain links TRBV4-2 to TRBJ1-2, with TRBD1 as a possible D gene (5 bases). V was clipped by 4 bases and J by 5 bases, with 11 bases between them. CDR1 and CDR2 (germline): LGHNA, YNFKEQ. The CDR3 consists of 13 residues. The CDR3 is CASSPAGEYGYTF. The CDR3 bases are TGTGCCAGCAGCCCGGCGGGGGAATATGGCTACACCTTC.

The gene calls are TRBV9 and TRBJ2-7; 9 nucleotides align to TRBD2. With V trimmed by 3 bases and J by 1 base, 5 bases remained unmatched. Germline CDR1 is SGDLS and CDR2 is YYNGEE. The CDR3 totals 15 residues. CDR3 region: CASSGGLAQSYEQYF. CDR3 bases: TGTGCCAGCAGCGGTGGACTAGCGCAGTCCTACGAGCAGTACTTC.

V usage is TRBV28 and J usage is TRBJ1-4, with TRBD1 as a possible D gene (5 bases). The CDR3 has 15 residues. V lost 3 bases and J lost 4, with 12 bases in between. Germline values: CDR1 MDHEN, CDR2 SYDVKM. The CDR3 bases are TGTGCCAGCAGTTTCGTGGGGAGGGGTAATGAAAAACTGTTTTTT. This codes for CASSFVGRGNEKLFF. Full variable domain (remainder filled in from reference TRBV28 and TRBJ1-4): DVKVTQSSRYLVKRTGEKVFLECVQDMDHENMFWYRQDPGLGLRLIYFSYDVKMKEKGDIPEGYSVSREKKERFSLILESASTNQTSMYLCASSFVGRGNEKLFFGSGTQLSVL.

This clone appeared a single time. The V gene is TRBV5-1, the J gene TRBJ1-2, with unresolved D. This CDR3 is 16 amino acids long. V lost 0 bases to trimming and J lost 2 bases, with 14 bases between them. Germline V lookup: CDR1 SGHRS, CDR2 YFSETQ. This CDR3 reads CASSLVYPGLNYGYTF. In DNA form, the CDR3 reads TGCGCCAGCAGCTTGGTTTACCCGGGATTGAACTATGGCTACACCTTC.

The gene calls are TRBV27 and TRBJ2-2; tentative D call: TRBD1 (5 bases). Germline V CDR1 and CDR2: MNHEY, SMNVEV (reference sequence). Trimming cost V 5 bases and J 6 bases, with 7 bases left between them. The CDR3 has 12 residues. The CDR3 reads CASSPGPGELFF. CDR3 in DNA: TGTGCCAGCAGTCCAGGGCCCGGGGAGCTGTTTTTT.

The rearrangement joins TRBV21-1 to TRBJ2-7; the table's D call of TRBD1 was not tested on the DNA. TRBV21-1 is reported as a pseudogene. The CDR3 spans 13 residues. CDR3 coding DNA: TGTGCCAGCAGCAAAGGGGCAGTCTACGAGCAGTACTTC. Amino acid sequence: CASSKGAVYEQYF.

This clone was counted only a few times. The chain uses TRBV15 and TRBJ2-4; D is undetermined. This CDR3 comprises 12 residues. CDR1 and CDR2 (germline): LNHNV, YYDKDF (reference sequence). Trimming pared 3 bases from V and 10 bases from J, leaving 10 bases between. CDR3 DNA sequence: TGTGCCACCAGCAGGGCGCTAGGAATTCAGTACTTC. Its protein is CATSRALGIQYF.

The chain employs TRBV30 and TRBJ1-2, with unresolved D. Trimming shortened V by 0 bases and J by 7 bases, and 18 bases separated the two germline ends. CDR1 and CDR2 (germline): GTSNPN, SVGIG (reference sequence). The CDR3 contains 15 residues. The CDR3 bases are TGTGCCTGGAGTGTACTCTACAACCCGGAGCTTGGCTACACCTTC. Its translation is CAWSVLYNPELGYTF. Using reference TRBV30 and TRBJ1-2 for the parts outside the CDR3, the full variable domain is SQTIHQWPATLVQPVGSPLSLECTVEGTSNPNLYWYRQAAGRGLQLLFYSVGIGQISSEVPQNLSASRPQDRQFILSSKKLLLSDSGFYLCAWSVLYNPELGYTFGSGTRLTVV.